A selection of T cell receptor beta chains follows, all from one sample in a study of sequential checkpoint blockade in melanoma. Method: immunoSEQ multiplex PCR; TCRdb's copy keeps in-frame clones and lacks some. The top ten clones hold roughly a quarter of a sample with 13,000 or so clones, more than 75% of them seen once. The starting material was CD8+ T cells sorted from blood (inferred from file names), obtained from a patient given nivolumab and ipilimumab in sequence. Receptors originate from a human donor with melanoma. CDR3s include the opening cysteine and the closing phenylalanine or tryptophan. The D gene is left open where the match is weak. Some rows mark clone size as missing; the rest say once, few, many or name a class of expanded clone.

V gene	D gene	J gene	clone size	CDR3 protein	CDR3 DNA
TRBV5-1	TRBD1	TRBJ1-2	NA	CASSLGLGQNYGYTF	TGCGCCAGCAGCTTGGGCTTGGGACAGAACTATGGCTACACCTTC
TRBV4-1	NA	TRBJ2-7	NA	CASSQDSQAYYEQYF	TGCGCCAGCAGCCAAGATTCACAGGCCTACTACGAGCAGTACTTC
TRBV27	NA	TRBJ2-7	NA	CASRDSAYPLYEQYF	TGTGCCAGCAGAGACAGTGCCTACCCCCTTTACGAGCAGTACTTC
TRBV9	NA	TRBJ2-5	NA	CASSVGQQETQYF	TGTGCCAGCAGCGTAGGGCAGCAAGAGACCCAGTACTTC
TRBV19	TRBD1	TRBJ1-4	few	CASSIGTGMNEKLFF	TGTGCCAGTAGTATCGGGACAGGGATGAATGAAAAACTGTTTTTT
TRBV6-5	NA	TRBJ2-1	NA	CASSSPGVWGEEQFF	TGTGCCAGCAGTTCCCCGGGGGTTTGGGGAGAGGAGCAGTTCTTC
TRBV6-5	NA	TRBJ1-1	NA	CASTLPLRTEAFF	TGTGCCAGCACGCTTCCTTTAAGGACAGAAGCTTTCTTT
TRBV27	NA	TRBJ1-6	NA	CASSSGHLRPLHF	TGTGCCAGCAGTTCCGGACACCTGAGACCCCTCCACTTT
TRBV11-2	NA	TRBJ1-4	NA	CASSLTGSPREKLFF	TGTGCCAGCAGCTTAACGGGGAGTCCAAGGGAAAAACTGTTTTTT
TRBV6-5	TRBD2	TRBJ2-1	NA	CASSYSGGRRYEQFF	TGTGCCAGCAGTTACTCTGGCGGGAGAAGATATGAGCAGTTCTTC
TRBV6-6	NA	TRBJ2-1	NA	CASSSRGSDNEQFF	TGTGCCAGCAGTTCCCGAGGTAGTGACAATGAGCAGTTCTTC
TRBV10-2	NA	TRBJ1-5	NA	CASGGTGYSNQPQHF	TGCGCCAGCGGGGGGACGGGCTATAGCAATCAGCCCCAGCATTTT
TRBV28	NA	TRBJ2-7	NA	CASSLEYALYEQYF	TGTGCCAGCAGTTTAGAGTATGCCCTCTACGAGCAGTACTTC
TRBV15	TRBD1	TRBJ1-2	NA	CATSGTGNNYGYTF	TGTGCCACCTCCGGGACAGGGAATAACTATGGCTACACCTTC
TRBV27	NA	TRBJ2-7	NA	CASSFGQGSYEQYF	TGTGCCAGCAGTTTCGGGCAGGGCTCCTACGAGCAGTACTTC
TRBV5-1	NA	TRBJ2-7	NA	CASREGQSYEQYF	TGCGCCAGCAGGGAGGGACAGAGCTACGAGCAGTACTTC
TRBV6-5	NA	TRBJ2-7	NA	CASSYSESYEQYF	TGTGCCAGCAGTTACTCGGAGTCCTACGAGCAGTACTTC
TRBV30	TRBD1	TRBJ1-1	NA	CAWSKTGWTEAFF	TGTGCCTGGAGTAAGACAGGGTGGACTGAAGCTTTCTTT
TRBV11-1	NA	TRBJ2-7	NA	CASSLIGGSYEQYF	TGTGCCAGCAGCTTAATCGGGGGCTCCTACGAGCAGTACTTC
TRBV19	NA	TRBJ1-1	NA	CASSIQQAMNTEAFF	TGTGCCAGTAGTATACAGCAGGCGATGAACACTGAAGCTTTCTTT
TRBV9	NA	TRBJ1-2	NA	CASSARQSGVGNGYTF	TGTGCCAGCAGCGCACGCCAGTCAGGGGTGGGGAATGGCTACACCTTC
TRBV4-1	TRBD1	TRBJ1-1	NA	CASSHHGDRGQTEAFF	TGCGCCAGCAGCCACCATGGAGACAGGGGGCAAACTGAAGCTTTCTTT
TRBV5-6	TRBD1	TRBJ2-1	NA	CASSFRTGYNEQFF	TGTGCCAGCAGCTTTCGGACAGGTTACAATGAGCAGTTCTTC
TRBV28	NA	TRBJ1-2	NA	CASSLRGHRGYTF	TGTGCCAGCAGTTTAAGGGGCCATAGGGGCTACACCTTC
TRBV11-3	NA	TRBJ1-5	NA	CASSPRQRRNQPQHF	TGTGCCAGCAGCCCCCGACAGAGACGCAATCAGCCCCAGCATTTT
TRBV27	TRBD1	TRBJ2-1	few	CASRSGTGYGYNEQFF	TGTGCCAGCAGAAGCGGGACAGGGTATGGGTACAATGAGCAGTTCTTC
TRBV6-1	NA	TRBJ1-1	NA	CASRLGGTEAFF	TGTGCCAGCAGACTTGGAGGCACTGAAGCTTTCTTT
TRBV7-9	NA	TRBJ1-1	few	CASRPPGNTEAFF	TGTGCCAGCCGTCCACCGGGGAACACTGAAGCTTTCTTT
TRBV27	NA	TRBJ1-2	once	CASSSGHPVGYTF	TGTGCCAGCAGTTCGGGACACCCAGTGGGCTACACCTTC
TRBV2	NA	TRBJ2-7	NA	CATHVGQTYEQYF	TGTGCCACCCACGTTGGACAGACCTACGAGCAGTACTTC
TRBV9	NA	TRBJ1-2	NA	CASSRGGADGYTF	TGTGCCAGCAGCAGGGGGGGGGCTGATGGCTACACCTTC
TRBV6-1	NA	TRBJ1-5	NA	CASSEAGGWGLEPQHF	TGTGCCAGCAGTGAAGCGGGCGGATGGGGGCTGGAGCCCCAGCATTTT
TRBV7-6	NA	TRBJ2-5	NA	CASSLAGGQYQETQYF	TGTGCCAGCAGCTTAGCGGGGGGGCAGTACCAAGAGACCCAGTACTTC